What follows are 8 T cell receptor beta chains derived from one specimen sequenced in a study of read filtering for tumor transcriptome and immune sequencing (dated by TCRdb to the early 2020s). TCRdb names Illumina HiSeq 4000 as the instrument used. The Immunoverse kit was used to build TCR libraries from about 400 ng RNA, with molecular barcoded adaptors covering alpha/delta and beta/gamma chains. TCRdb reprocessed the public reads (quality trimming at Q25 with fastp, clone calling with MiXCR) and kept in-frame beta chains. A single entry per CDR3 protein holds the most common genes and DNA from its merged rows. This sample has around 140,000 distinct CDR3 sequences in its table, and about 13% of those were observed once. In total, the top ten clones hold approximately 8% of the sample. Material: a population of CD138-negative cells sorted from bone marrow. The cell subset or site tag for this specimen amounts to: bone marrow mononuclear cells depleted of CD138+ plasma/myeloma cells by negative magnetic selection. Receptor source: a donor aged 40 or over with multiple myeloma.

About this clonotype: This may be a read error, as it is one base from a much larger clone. CDR3 in DNA: TGTGCCAGCAGTTTAGCAGGGGGCATCGGGGAGCTGTCTTTT. Protein: CASSLAGGIGELSF. The J gene is TRBJ2-2, the V gene TRBV12-3 or TRBV12-4, with 7 bases fitting TRBD1. The CDR3 contains 14 residues.

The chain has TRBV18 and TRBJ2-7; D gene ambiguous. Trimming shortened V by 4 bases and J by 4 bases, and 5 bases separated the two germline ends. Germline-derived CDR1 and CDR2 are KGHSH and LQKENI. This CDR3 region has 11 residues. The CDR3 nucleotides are TGTGCCAGCTCACTCCAATACGAGCAGTACTTC. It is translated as CASSLQYEQYF.

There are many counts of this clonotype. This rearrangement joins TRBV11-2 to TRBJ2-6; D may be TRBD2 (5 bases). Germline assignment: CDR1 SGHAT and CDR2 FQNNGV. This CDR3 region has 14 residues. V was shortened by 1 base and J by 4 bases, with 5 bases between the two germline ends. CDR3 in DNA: TGTGCCAGCAGCTTAGTAGCGGGGGCCAACGTCCTGACTTTC. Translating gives CASSLVAGANVLTF. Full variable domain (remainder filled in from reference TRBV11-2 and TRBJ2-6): EAGVAQSPRYKIIEKRQSVAFWCNPISGHATLYWYQQILGQGPKLLIQFQNNGVVDDSQLPKDRFSAERLKGVDSTLKIQPAKLEDSAVYLCASSLVAGANVLTFGAGSRLTVL.

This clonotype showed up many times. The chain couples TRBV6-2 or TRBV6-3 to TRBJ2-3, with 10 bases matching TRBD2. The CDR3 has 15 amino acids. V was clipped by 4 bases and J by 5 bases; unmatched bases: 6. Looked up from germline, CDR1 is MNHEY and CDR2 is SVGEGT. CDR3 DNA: TGTGCCAGCAGTTGGCGGACTAGCGGAGGAGATACGCAGTATTTT. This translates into CASSWRTSGGDTQYF.

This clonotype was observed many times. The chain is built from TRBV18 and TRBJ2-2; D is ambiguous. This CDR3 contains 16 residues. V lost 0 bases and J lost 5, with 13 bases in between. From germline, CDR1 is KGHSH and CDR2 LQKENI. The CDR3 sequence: CASSPPNSPWTGELFF. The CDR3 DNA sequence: TGTGCCAGCTCACCACCGAATAGTCCGTGGACCGGGGAGCTGTTTTTT.

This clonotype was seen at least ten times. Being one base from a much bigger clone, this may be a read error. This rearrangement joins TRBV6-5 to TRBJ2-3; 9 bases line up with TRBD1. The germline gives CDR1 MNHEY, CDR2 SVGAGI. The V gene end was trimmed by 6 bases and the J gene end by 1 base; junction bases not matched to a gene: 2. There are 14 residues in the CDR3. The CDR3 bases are TGTGCCAGCAGCCGGACAGGGGGCACAGATACGCAGTATTTT. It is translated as CASSRTGGTDTQYF.

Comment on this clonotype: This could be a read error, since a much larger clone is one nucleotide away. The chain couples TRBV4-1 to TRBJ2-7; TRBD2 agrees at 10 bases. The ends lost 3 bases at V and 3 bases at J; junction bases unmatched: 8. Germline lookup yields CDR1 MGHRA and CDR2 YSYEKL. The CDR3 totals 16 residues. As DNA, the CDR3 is TGCGCCAGCAGCCATGGACTAGCGGTAAAGATCTACGAGCAGTACTTC. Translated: CASSHGLAVKIYEQYF.

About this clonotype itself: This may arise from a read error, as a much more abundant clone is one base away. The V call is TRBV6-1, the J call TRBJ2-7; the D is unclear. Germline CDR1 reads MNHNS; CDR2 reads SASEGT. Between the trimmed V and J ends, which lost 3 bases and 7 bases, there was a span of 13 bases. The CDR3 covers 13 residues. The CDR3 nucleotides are TGTGCCAGCAGTGAGGGCCTGTCATGGGAGCAGTACTTC. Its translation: CASSEGLSWEQYF.